This T cell receptor beta chain comes out of a study of shared clonotypes between healthy human individuals. Assay used: immunoSEQ multiplex PCR; TCRdb lists only in-frame clones, some missing. Among 1.4 million to 1.5 million clones, about 96% were seen once, and the ten largest hold approximately 1.1%. Germline CDR1 reads SGHTA; CDR2 reads FQGNSA. The length of the CDR3 is 15 residues. Trimming took off 1 base at V and 4 bases at J, with 12 bases between the two ends. The rearrangement joins TRBV7-2 to TRBJ2-3; the D call may be TRBD1 or TRBD2 (6 bases each). The TCR comes from a man aged 30 to 45 in good health. The sample was naive CD4+ T cells sorted from blood. The subset here: CD45RA+ positively selected. The CDR3 sequence is CASSLGGARSDTQYF. CDR3 bases: TGTGCCAGCAGCTTAGGGGGGGCCAGGTCAGATACGCAGTATTTT.